The 13 T cell receptor beta chains in this list originate from one sample, sequenced in a study of T cells in Graves' hyperthyroidism and ophthalmopathy. Researchers took RNA transcripts and amplified the TCR beta CDR3 regions from them. Initially, a first-round RT-PCR of the TCR CDR3 employed the HTBI primer set. TCRdb reanalysed the multiplex PCR reads using MiXCR and keeps one entry per CDR3 protein. The sample lists about 520,000 distinct CDR3 sequences; less than 25% were seen once. Sequencing input: blood. These TCRs come from a woman aged 30 to 39 with Graves' ophthalmopathy.

This clonotype was counted many times. CDR3 protein: CSAAPSTGAGSPLHF. The CDR3 DNA sequence: TGCAGTGCTGCTCCTTCGACAGGGGCAGGATCACCCCTCCACTTT. V gene TRBV20-1 combines with J gene TRBJ1-6; TRBD1 matches 8 bases. The J segment lost 10 bases and the V segment lost 5 bases, leaving 13 bases of the junction unmatched. Germline V gives CDR1 DFQATT, CDR2 SNEGSKA (reference sequence). The CDR3 is 15 amino acids.

A few counts support this clonotype. The DNA of the CDR3 is TGTGCCAGCAGTGGAAAGCCCGGGACTGAGTACCAAGAGACCCAGTACTTC. It codes for CASSGKPGTEYQETQYF. V and J are TRBV6-1 and TRBJ2-5; D is possibly TRBD2 (6 bases). The CDR3 contains 17 residues. V was pared by 4 bases and J by 0 bases, with 18 bases between. The germline CDR1 and CDR2 sequences are MNHNS and SASEGT.

As to this clonotype: Mismatch with germline at one junction end may stem from a read error. CDR3 loop: CASSFRTSRSNYGFTF. The CDR3 DNA is TGTGCCAGCAGCTTTAGAACGAGTCGTTCCAACTATGGCTTCACCTTC. V usage is TRBV7-8 and J usage is TRBJ1-2; the D is unclear. This CDR3 contains 16 residues. Germline lookup yields CDR1 SGHVS and CDR2 FQNEAQ.

This clonotype was recorded at least ten times. A junction end diverges from the germline sequence, so it may reflect a read error. This chain joins TRBV6-2 or TRBV6-3 and TRBJ1-5; D is uncertain. The CDR3 length is 13 residues. Germline CDR1 is MNHEY and CDR2 is SVGEGT. This chain's CDR3 is CTSLADSNQPQHF. CDR3 DNA sequence: TGTACCAGCCTTGCAGATAGCAATCAGCCCCAGCATTTT.

J is TRBJ2-7 and V is TRBV7-9, with D possibly being TRBD2 (5 bases). The CDR3 totals 12 residues. Germline V gene data show CDR1 as SEHNR and CDR2 as FQNEAQ (reference sequence). Trimming stripped 4 bases from V and 5 bases from J, with 9 bases between. CDR3 DNA: TGTGCCAGCAGCTCCGACTATCACGAGCAGTACTTC. Protein sequence: CASSSDYHEQYF.

The chain joins TRBV6-1 to TRBJ2-5; TRBD2 aligns across 10 bases. The CDR3 extends over 15 amino acids. Losses at the gene ends were 7 bases for V and 2 bases for J; bases not matched to a gene: 7. Germline-derived CDR1 and CDR2 are MNHNS and SASEGT. The CDR3 DNA is TGTGCCAGCAATCCTAGCGGGGGACAACAAGAGACCCAGTACTTC. Translation: CASNPSGGQQETQYF.

In this sample, this clonotype turned up many times. The genes are TRBV12-3 or TRBV12-4 and TRBJ2-7, with a tentative D call TRBD1 (5 bases). This CDR3 comprises 14 residues. Trimming pared 4 bases from V and 1 base from J, leaving 11 bases between. The CDR3 region has the DNA TGTGCCAGCAGTTCTCAGGGTGGGTCCTACGAGCAGTACTTC. This sequence encodes CASSSQGGSYEQYF.

This clonotype was counted at least ten times. V and J are TRBV12-3 or TRBV12-4 and TRBJ2-5; TRBD2 matches 13 bases. CDR3 size: 15 residues. The V segment lost 4 bases and the J segment 9 bases; nucleotides outside the gene matches: 8. The CDR3 coding sequence is TGTGCCAGCAGTTCTAGGACTAGCGGGGGAGGAGCCCAGTACTTC. This gives the protein CASSSRTSGGGAQYF.

This clonotype was detected only a few times. The chain has TRBV4-1 and TRBJ2-4, with a weak D call TRBD1 (6 bases). Between the trimmed V and J ends, which lost 4 bases and 3 bases, there was a span of 16 bases. Germline V gene lookup returns CDR1 MGHRA and CDR2 YSYEKL. This CDR3 has 16 residues. The CDR3 sequence is CASSPPAQGSKNIQYF. For the CDR3, the DNA is TGCGCCAGCAGCCCGCCTGCACAGGGTAGCAAAAACATTCAGTACTTC.

The table lists this clonotype with many counts. V is TRBV12-3 or TRBV12-4 and J is TRBJ1-3, with TRBD1 as a possible D gene (6 bases). The CDR3 contains 15 residues. Trimming removed 5 bases at V and 3 bases at J, with 14 bases between. CDR3 DNA: TGTGCCAGCAGTGTGGGGAGGACAGATGGAAACACCATATATTTT. It codes for CASSVGRTDGNTIYF.

This clonotype was seen ten or more times. The rearrangement joins TRBV10-3 to TRBJ1-2; 8 nucleotides match TRBD1. The CDR3 is made up of 16 amino acids. In germline, CDR1 is ENHRY, CDR2 SYGVKD. The V segment lost 4 bases and the J segment 2 bases; nucleotides outside the gene matches: 9. The CDR3 loop reads CAISGGTGQANYGYTF. The CDR3 nucleotides are TGTGCCATCAGTGGAGGGACGGGACAGGCCAACTATGGCTACACCTTC.

Concerning this clonotype: A much more abundant neighbour one base away suggests this may be a read error. The chain recombines TRBV19 with TRBJ1-1, with TRBD1 as a possible D gene (5 bases). The germline V gene encodes CDR1 LNHDA and CDR2 SQIVND (reference sequence). This CDR3 comprises 16 residues. The CDR3 sequence: CASSIIRGRMDTEACF. The CDR3 DNA is TGTGCCAGTAGTATCATCCGAGGCAGGATGGACACTGAAGCTTGCTTT. Looking up the rest from reference TRBV19 and TRBJ1-1 gives the full variable domain: DGGITQSPKYLFRKEGQNVTLSCEQNLNHDAMYWYRQDPGQGLRLIYYSQIVNDFQKGDIAEGYSVSREKKESFPLTVTSAQKNPTAFYLCASSIIRGRMDTEACFGQGTRLTVV.

This chain connects TRBV15 to TRBJ2-5; no reliable D call. The germline V gene has CDR1 LNHNV and CDR2 YYDKDF (reference sequence). The ends were cut back, 0 bases at V and 6 bases at J, with 5 bases in the middle. The CDR3 length is 12 residues. The CDR3 bases are TGTGCCACCAGCAGAGAAGATCAGACCCAGTACTTC. It is translated as CATSREDQTQYF.